This TCR beta chain appears in the sequencing data of a study of T cell responses to AZD1222 COVID-19 vaccine (dated by TCRdb to the early 2020s). About the full investigation: AZD1222 recipients given second doses at about 4 weeks or at about 12 weeks were pooled, since spike-specific TCR depth and breadth were not found to differ between the two schedules. TCR sequencing covered some 240 trial participants: 200 to 220 given two doses of AZD1222 and around 25 given two doses of MenACWY control vaccine. Enrollment into the trials was organized by age into subgroups of 18-55, 56-69 and 70-plus years, and those subgroups contained approximately 150, 30 and 60 TCR-sequenced participants, respectively.

The time point label on this specimen signifies: baseline before first vaccination. Vaccinee samples were obtained from the UK trials COV001 and COV002, which included a single-blind randomized controlled phase 2/3 trial of AZD1222 (ChAdOx1 nCoV-19) in healthy adults. For TCRbeta chain sequencing, PBMC samples from trial participants were taken at day 0 and at day 28 after the second dose. Broader findings and caveats from the paper: After two AZD1222 doses, both the breadth and the depth of spike-specific TCRs were significantly higher than at day 0 and than in MenACWY recipients. Conclusions about previously exposed vaccinees were limited because only six AZD1222 recipients were SARS-CoV-2 seropositive at baseline. Because no samples from the day 14 peak response were available, repertoires could be characterized only after the peak T cell response. CD4 TCRs associated with the vaccine covered the entire spike protein, and the dominant responses were in regions 160-218 and 743-854. Nearly half of unique spike-specific TCRs reportedly recognized epitopes outside regions mutated in the B.1.351 and B.1.1.7 variants. In the small 56-69-year group, the increase in depth fell short of significance, most likely because of low power. Participants were mostly white British, with more females than males. The authors suggested clonal diversity may have been underestimated.

The CDR3 regions of human TCRbeta chains were analyzed by immunosequencing. In the source study's methods: Repertoire TCRs were checked for matches against a reference library of SARS-CoV-2-specific TCRs that had been generated using the MIRA antigen-specificity platform. Breadth was defined as the fraction of unique TCRs that were SARS-CoV-2-associated, and depth was defined as the fraction of total T cells that were SARS-CoV-2-associated. Using the MIRA data, each spike-specific TCR was mapped to the spike region that the TCR reacts to and placed in a CD4 or CD8 class. Log10-transformed breadth and depth values were compared by one-way ANOVA with Sidak's multiple comparisons tests. Imported from immuneACCESS, the table was reduced by TCRdb to in-frame sequences with V and J called. These copies leave out some clones; in studies compared against another copy, an unresolved V gene accounts for under half, and the cause of the remainder is not known. V and J calls and clone size are given by that table; D and trimming were obtained from the DNA. The sample includes 100,000 to 130,000 clones, with approximately 90% observed a single time. In total, the top ten clones hold 4% to 5.5% of the sample.

Regarding this clone: Its antigen is still unknown. Base qualities are not at hand, and no much larger clone is one base apart.

Ends trimmed: V by 5 bases, J by 5 bases; bases unmatched to a gene: 11. CDR1 and CDR2, per the germline V gene (reference sequence), are MNHEY and SMNVEV. Its CDR3 holds 16 amino acids, cysteine through phenylalanine. CDR3 DNA is the only sequence kept; it has 48 bases, read in frame from the first base. This clonotype was sampled from an adult in good health. The sequence joins TRBV27 to TRBJ2-1; TRBD2 matches 8 bases in the middle. The sequenced sample was peripheral blood, obtained on day 0 of AZD1222 vaccination. The bases read TGTGCCAGCAGTGGGGCCCTGCGGGAGGCCGACAATGAGCAGTTCTTC. Translation gives CASSGALREADNEQFF.